Listed below are T cell receptor beta chains from one sample, sequenced in a study of T cells in Graves' hyperthyroidism and ophthalmopathy. Via MiXCR, TCRdb re-called the multiplex PCR reads, giving one row per CDR3 protein. Of roughly 250,000 distinct CDR3 sequences detected, roughly 15% appear once; the ten largest clones hold less than 35%. Material: blood. These TCRs come from a woman under 30 with Graves' ophthalmopathy. The CDR3 runs from the conserved cysteine through the conserved F or W. A D gene is named only where the DNA matches it firmly. Clone size is given for some rows only: seen once, a few or many times, or a class if the clone is expanded.

CASSLSMDTEAFF | TGTGCCAGCAGTTTATCGATGGACACTGAAGCTTTCTTT | NA | many | TRBJ1-1 | TRBV27 | 13
CASSSGDEAFF | TGTGCCAGCAGCTCGGGGGATGAAGCTTTCTTT | NA | many | TRBJ1-1 | TRBV9 | 11
CASSFLKQPLSEDGYTF | TGTGCCAGCAGTTTCCTCAAACAACCACTCTCGGAAGATGGCTACACCTTC | NA | many | TRBJ1-2 | TRBV28 | 17
CASSITAGPSYEQYF | TGTGCCAGTAGTATCACAGCGGGCCCTTCCTACGAGCAGTACTTC | NA | few | TRBJ2-7 | TRBV19 | 15
CASSPGLAASYEQYF | TGTGCCAGCAGTCCCGGACTAGCGGCCTCCTACGAGCAGTACTTC | TRBD2 | many | TRBJ2-7 | TRBV6-1 | 15
CASSVSLEVNEQFF | TGTGCCAGCAGCGTATCCCTAGAAGTCAATGAGCAGTTCTTC | NA | many | TRBJ2-1 | TRBV9 | 14
CASSPDRVGYTF | TGTGCCAGCAGCCCAGACAGGGTTGGCTACACCTTC | TRBD1 | many | TRBJ1-2 | TRBV6-1 | 12
CASSPRSMGGKSYNEQFF | TGTGCCAGCAGCCCCCGCTCTATGGGAGGGAAATCCTACAATGAGCAGTTCTTC | TRBD2 | many | TRBJ2-1 | TRBV7-9 | 18
CASSVTDANTGELFF | TGTGCCAGCAGCGTGACGGACGCGAACACCGGGGAGCTGTTTTTT | NA | many | TRBJ2-2 | TRBV9 | 15
CASSLDTGGYTF | TGTGCCAGCAGCTTAGACACTGGTGGCTACACCTTC | NA | many | TRBJ1-2 | TRBV7-9 | 12
CSARGDGVYEQYF | TGCAGTGCTAGAGGTGATGGGGTATACGAGCAGTACTTC | NA | NA | TRBJ2-7 | TRBV20-1 | 13
CASSLGSDPYGYTF | TGTGCCAGCAGCTTGGGATCCGATCCCTATGGCTACACCTTC | NA | many | TRBJ1-2 | TRBV5-4 | 14
CATSRESNQPQHF | TGTGCCACCAGCAGAGAAAGCAATCAGCCCCAGCATTTT | NA | NA | TRBJ1-5 | TRBV15 | 13
CSGIDGSVNQPQHF | TGCAGTGGAATTGATGGGTCCGTTAATCAGCCCCAGCATTTT | NA | many | TRBJ1-5 | TRBV20-1 | 14
CATSDIQDGSETQYF | TGTGCCACCAGTGATATACAGGACGGGTCGGAGACCCAGTACTTC | NA | many | TRBJ2-5 | TRBV24-1 | 15
CSVGDRNNSPLHF | TGCAGCGTGGGTGACAGGAATAATTCACCCCTCCACTTT | NA | NA | TRBJ1-6 | TRBV29-1 | 13
CASSPGTSGSADTQYF | TGTGCCAGCTCACCAGGGACTAGCGGGAGTGCAGATACGCAGTATTTT | TRBD2 | many | TRBJ2-3 | TRBV18 | 16
CASSPRSNQPQHF | TGTGCCAGCAGCCCCCGTTCAAATCAGCCCCAGCATTTT | NA | many | TRBJ1-5 | TRBV7-2 | 13
CATSRGSSGRYNEQFF | TGTGCCACCAGCCGGGGGTCCTCCGGTCGCTACAATGAGCAGTTCTTC | NA | many | TRBJ2-1 | TRBV24-1 | 16
CASSRRITDTQYF | TGTGCCAGCAGCCGCCGTATAACAGATACGCAGTATTTT | NA | many | TRBJ2-3 | TRBV7-6 | 13
CASSTPRNSPLHF | TGTGCCAGCAGCACCCCGAGGAATTCACCCCTCCACTTT | NA | NA | TRBJ1-6 | TRBV7-8 | 13
CASTKRGSTDTQYF | TGTGCCAGCACCAAGAGGGGGAGCACAGATACGCAGTATTTT | NA | many | TRBJ2-3 | TRBV6-2/TRBV6-3 | 14
CASSPRDSFYQPQHF | TGTGCCAGTAGTCCGCGAGATAGTTTTTATCAGCCCCAGCATTTT | NA | few | TRBJ1-5 | TRBV19 | 15
CASSESGFSSYEQYF | TGTGCCAGCAGTGAAAGCGGTTTTAGCTCCTACGAGCAGTACTTC | NA | many | TRBJ2-7 | TRBV6-1 | 15
CASSSFRGANTEAFF | TGTGCCAGCAGTTCTTTTAGGGGCGCGAACACTGAAGCTTTCTTT | NA | many | TRBJ1-1 | TRBV27 | 15
CASSIERQPQHF | TGTGCCAGTAGTATTGAGAGGCAGCCCCAGCATTTT | NA | many | TRBJ1-5 | TRBV19 | 12
CSARPPTSSYNSPLHF | TGCAGTGCTAGACCGCCTACTAGCTCCTATAATTCACCCCTCCACTTT | NA | many | TRBJ1-6 | TRBV20-1 | 16
CASSLDSGRPYEQYF | TGTGCCAGCAGCTTGGATAGCGGGAGACCCTACGAGCAGTACTTC | TRBD2 | few | TRBJ2-7 | TRBV5-4 | 15